The 21 T cell receptor beta chains below all came from one sample that was sequenced in a study of OX40 agonist ivuxolimab in advanced cancers. Libraries were prepared by immunoSEQ multiplex PCR; TCRdb keeps only in-frame clonotypes and omits some of them. The sample contains tens of thousands of clones, more than 90% of which appear only once. Sequences were derived from CD4+ or CD8+ T cells sorted from blood, sampled in a trial of the OX40 agonist ivuxolimab. All receptors come from an adult with an advanced solid tumor such as melanoma, head and neck, liver or kidney cancer.

In nucleotides, the CDR3 is TGTGCCTGGAGTGGTAAAGCGGGAGGGCAGTTCTTC. This encodes CAWSGKAGGQFF. The genes are TRBV30 and TRBJ2-1, with 9 nucleotides matching TRBD2. Germline assignment: CDR1 GTSNPN and CDR2 SVGIG (reference sequence). After removal of 1 base from V and 12 bases from J, the junction contained 4 bases not matched to a gene. CDR3 length: 12 amino acids.

V is TRBV6-5 and J is TRBJ2-7; 13 nucleotides line up with TRBD2. V lost 4 bases to trimming and J lost 2 bases; unmatched junction nucleotides: 2. The CDR3 length is 15 residues. Germline V gene sequence: CDR1 MNHEY, CDR2 SVGAGI. CDR3 DNA: TGTGCCAGCAGTTCACTAGCGGGGGGGACCTACGAGCAGTACTTC. Protein product: CASSSLAGGTYEQYF.

This CDR3 is CASSLDQGVGQPQHF. The CDR3 coding sequence is TGTGCCAGCAGCTTAGACCAGGGGGTTGGTCAGCCCCAGCATTTT. V usage is TRBV7-9 and J usage is TRBJ1-5, with 7 bases matching TRBD1. The CDR3 totals 15 residues. CDR1 and CDR2 from the germline V gene are SEHNR and FQNEAQ (reference sequence). V shed 1 base, J shed 6 bases, and the junction held 6 bases outside the gene matches.

The chain is built from TRBV6-5 and TRBJ2-3, with D possibly TRBD2 on 6 matching bases. V lost 0 bases to trimming and J lost 2 bases, with 12 bases between them. The CDR3 covers 16 residues. Germline-derived CDR1 and CDR2 are MNHEY and SVGAGI. The CDR3 spells CASSYSTAGTTDTQYF. The CDR3 DNA reads TGTGCCAGCAGTTACTCGACGGCGGGGACCACAGATACGCAGTATTTT.

This chain connects TRBV11-2 to TRBJ2-3; 12 bases line up with TRBD2. This CDR3 region has 16 residues. With V trimmed by 5 bases and J by 2 bases, 5 bases remained unmatched. Germline CDR1 and CDR2: SGHAT and FQNNGV. The CDR3 loop reads CASSQLAGGLTDTQYF. The CDR3 nucleotides are TGTGCCAGCAGCCAACTAGCGGGGGGCCTCACAGATACGCAGTATTTT.

This chain connects TRBV9 to TRBJ2-7; 11 nucleotides agree with TRBD1. The CDR3 length is 15 residues. CDR1 SGDLS and CDR2 YYNGEE come from the germline V gene. With 7 bases clipped from V and 4 bases from J, the junction kept 10 bases outside the gene matches. The CDR3 reads CASAERGDRGYEQYF. In DNA, the CDR3 is TGTGCCAGCGCAGAGCGTGGGGACAGGGGGTACGAGCAGTACTTC. Combining the CDR3 with reference TRBV9 and TRBJ2-7 gives the whole variable domain DSGVTQTPKHLITATGQRVTLRCSPRSGDLSVYWYQQSLDQGLQFLIQYYNGEERAKGNILERFSAQQFPDLHSELNLSSLELGDSALYFCASAERGDRGYEQYFGPGTRLTVT.

The chain couples TRBV5-1 to TRBJ2-7; 11 nucleotides align to TRBD1. This CDR3 has 16 amino acids. Trimming removed 4 bases from V and 2 bases from J; junction bases left unmatched: 8. Germline V lookup: CDR1 SGHRS, CDR2 YFSETQ. The CDR3 nucleotides are TGCGCCAGCAGCGCCGTGGGACAGGGGGGCGCCTACGAGCAGTACTTC. Translating gives CASSAVGQGGAYEQYF. The full variable domain, its missing parts supplied by reference TRBV5-1 and TRBJ2-7, is KAGVTQTPRYLIKTRGQQVTLSCSPISGHRSVSWYQQTPGQGLQFLFEYFSETQRNKGNFPGRFSGRQFSNSRSEMNVSTLELGDSALYLCASSAVGQGGAYEQYFGPGTRLTVT.

The rearrangement links TRBV9 to TRBJ2-3, with 9 bases aligning to TRBD2. V lost 2 bases, J lost 0 bases, and 7 bases stayed unmatched. There are 17 residues in the CDR3. Germline assignment: CDR1 SGDLS and CDR2 YYNGEE. Here the CDR3 reads CASSVLSTSGSTDTQYF. CDR3 nucleotides: TGTGCCAGCAGCGTCCTGTCGACTAGCGGTAGCACAGATACGCAGTATTTT. Complete variable domain (other parts from reference TRBV9 and TRBJ2-3): DSGVTQTPKHLITATGQRVTLRCSPRSGDLSVYWYQQSLDQGLQFLIQYYNGEERAKGNILERFSAQQFPDLHSELNLSSLELGDSALYFCASSVLSTSGSTDTQYFGPGTRLTVL.

The chain combines TRBV11-2 with TRBJ1-1, with unresolved D. Germline CDR1 reads SGHAT; CDR2 reads FQNNGV. V was clipped by 6 bases and J by 11 bases, with 19 bases between them. The CDR3 contains 13 residues. In nucleotides, the CDR3 is TGTGCCAGCAGTCCGGATCGGAGGTACTGGGCTTTCTTT. It translates to CASSPDRRYWAFF.

This clone has a single count. Other DNA sequences in this specimen translate into the identical CDR3. The V and J genes are TRBV18 and TRBJ2-3; TRBD2 aligns across 7 bases. V gave up 3 bases and J gave up 1 base; unmatched junction bases: 1. Germline V gene sequence: CDR1 KGHSH, CDR2 LQKENI. The CDR3 runs 14 residues. The CDR3 spells CASSPSGGTDTQYF. CDR3 sequence (DNA): TGTGCCAGCTCACCGAGCGGGGGCACAGATACGCAGTATTTT.

The V and J genes are TRBV25-1 and TRBJ1-4; 9 bases are a match to TRBD1. This CDR3 is 14 amino acids long. V was clipped by 8 bases and J by 7 bases; unmatched bases: 8. The germline V gene has CDR1 MGHDK and CDR2 SYGVNS. DNA for the CDR3: TGTGCCAGCGGGGGGACAGGGAGGCTTGAAAAACTGTTTTTT. This codes for CASGGTGRLEKLFF.

The rearrangement joins TRBV30 to TRBJ2-3; TRBD1 aligns across 10 bases. The CDR3 totals 16 residues. The germline V gene has CDR1 GTSNPN and CDR2 SVGIG (reference sequence). J lost 5 bases, V lost 5 bases, and 13 bases had no gene match. As DNA, the CDR3 is TGTGCCTGGGATTTATGGACAGGGGGTAAGGAAGATACGCAGTATTTT. Encoded protein: CAWDLWTGGKEDTQYF. Full variable domain (rest looked up from reference TRBV30 and TRBJ2-3): SQTIHQWPATLVQPVGSPLSLECTVEGTSNPNLYWYRQAAGRGLQLLFYSVGIGQISSEVPQNLSASRPQDRQFILSSKKLLLSDSGFYLCAWDLWTGGKEDTQYFGPGTRLTVL.

This chain links TRBV5-1 with TRBJ1-6; 10 nucleotides line up with TRBD1. The CDR3 has 14 amino acids. From germline, CDR1 is SGHRS and CDR2 YFSETQ. With 4 bases clipped from V and 7 bases from J, the junction kept 2 bases outside the gene matches. This CDR3 reads CASSPGQGNSPLHF. The CDR3 DNA reads as TGCGCCAGCAGCCCGGGACAGGGGAATTCACCCCTCCACTTT.

Remarks on this clone: Its ends do not fully match the called genes, so a read error is possible. The gene calls are TRBV15 and TRBJ2-7; D is uncertain. Per germline, CDR1 LNHNV and CDR2 YYDKDF (reference sequence). The CDR3 is made up of 11 amino acids. CDR3 loop: CATSRDDEIDF. The CDR3 coding sequence is TGTGCCACCAGCAGAGATGATGAGATCGACTTC.

This clone has a single count. This rearrangement joins TRBV18 to TRBJ2-7; D is undetermined. V shed 5 bases and J shed 3 bases, with 14 bases lying between them. CDR1 and CDR2 from the germline V gene are KGHSH and LQKENI. The CDR3 extends over 14 amino acids. The CDR3 DNA reads as TGTGCCAGCTCAACCAGAGACTTCCTCTACGAGCAGTACTTC. This gives the protein CASSTRDFLYEQYF.

This clone was observed a single time. The chain uses TRBV25-1 and TRBJ1-1; perhaps TRBD1 as D (5 bases). CDR1 and CDR2 from the germline V gene are MGHDK and SYGVNS. The CDR3 has 13 amino acids. The V end lost 3 bases, the J end lost 5 bases, and 10 bases lay between the germline ends. The CDR3 loop is CASSEGGWTEAFF. Written as DNA, the CDR3 is TGTGCCAGCAGTGAGGGGGGTTGGACTGAAGCTTTCTTT.

The V call is TRBV19, the J call TRBJ1-4; D call uncertain. CDR3 length equals 14 residues. Trimming left V 3 bases short and J 7 bases short, with 12 bases between. Germline CDR1 LNHDA, CDR2 SQIVND (reference sequence). In DNA, the CDR3 is TGTGCCAGTAGTATTTTTGAGGTTCGTGAAAAACTGTTTTTT. Its translation: CASSIFEVREKLFF.

The sample holds one count of this clone. This sequence joins TRBV11-3 and TRBJ2-6, with 7 bases that match TRBD1. Germline trimming cut 5 bases from V and 0 bases from J; bases unmatched to any gene: 10. In germline, CDR1 is SGHNT, CDR2 YENEEA. The CDR3 runs to 18 residues. The CDR3 sequence: CASSQGTASDSGANVLTF. The CDR3 nucleotides are TGTGCCAGCAGCCAAGGGACAGCCTCCGACTCTGGGGCCAACGTCCTGACTTTC. The full variable domain, its missing parts supplied by reference TRBV11-3 and TRBJ2-6, is EAGVVQSPRYKIIEKKQPVAFWCNPISGHNTLYWYLQNLGQGPELLIRYENEEAVDDSQLPKDRFSAERLKGVDSTLKIQPAELGDSAVYLCASSQGTASDSGANVLTFGAGSRLTVL.

The chain links TRBV30 to TRBJ1-2, with D hard to call. The germline V gene has CDR1 GTSNPN and CDR2 SVGIG (reference sequence). CDR3 length equals 14 residues. Trimming shortened V by 0 bases and J by 7 bases, and 15 bases separated the two germline ends. DNA of the CDR3: TGTGCCTGGAGTGTAGGGCATAAAGATTTTGGCTACACCTTC. It codes for CAWSVGHKDFGYTF.

This clone was seen a single time. Other DNA sequences in this sample translate to the same CDR3. CDR3 sequence reads: CASSLEETQYF. The CDR3 nucleotides read TGCGCCAGCAGCTTGGAGGAGACCCAGTACTTC. The V and J genes are TRBV5-1 and TRBJ2-5; D ambiguous. This CDR3 comprises 11 residues. Germline lookup yields CDR1 SGHRS and CDR2 YFSETQ. V lost 0 bases, J lost 5 bases, and 2 bases lay in between.

The V and J genes are TRBV27 and TRBJ2-2; no firm D call. The CDR3 runs to 16 residues. Trimming removed 8 bases from V and 1 base from J, with 17 bases in between. In germline, CDR1 is MNHEY, CDR2 SMNVEV (reference sequence). This chain's CDR3 is CASSVFGPENTGELFF. CDR3 DNA: TGTGCCAGCTCCGTATTCGGACCGGAGAACACCGGGGAGCTGTTTTTT.